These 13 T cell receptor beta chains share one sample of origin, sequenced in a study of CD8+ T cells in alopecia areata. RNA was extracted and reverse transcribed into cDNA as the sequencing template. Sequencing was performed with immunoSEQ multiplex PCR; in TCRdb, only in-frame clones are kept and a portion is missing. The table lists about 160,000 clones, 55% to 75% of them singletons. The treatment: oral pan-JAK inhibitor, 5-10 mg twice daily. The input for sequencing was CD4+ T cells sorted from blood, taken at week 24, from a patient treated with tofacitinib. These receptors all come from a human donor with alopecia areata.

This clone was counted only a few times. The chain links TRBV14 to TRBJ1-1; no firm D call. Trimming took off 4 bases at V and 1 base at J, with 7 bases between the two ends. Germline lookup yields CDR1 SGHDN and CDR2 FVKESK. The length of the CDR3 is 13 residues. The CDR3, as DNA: TGTGCCAGCAGCCGTTACAGGAACACTGAAGCTTTCTTT. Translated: CASSRYRNTEAFF.

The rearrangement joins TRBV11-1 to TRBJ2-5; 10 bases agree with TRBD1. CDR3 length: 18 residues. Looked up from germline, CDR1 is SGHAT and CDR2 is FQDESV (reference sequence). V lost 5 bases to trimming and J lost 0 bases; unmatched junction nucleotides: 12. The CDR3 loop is CASSPRGTTGGNQETQYF. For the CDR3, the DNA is TGTGCCAGCAGCCCCCGGGGGACGACAGGGGGCAACCAAGAGACCCAGTACTTC.

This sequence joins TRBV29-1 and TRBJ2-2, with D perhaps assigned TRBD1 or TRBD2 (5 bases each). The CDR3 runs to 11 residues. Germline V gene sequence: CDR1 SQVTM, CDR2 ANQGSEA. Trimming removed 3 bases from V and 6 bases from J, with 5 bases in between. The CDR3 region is CSVEGAGELFF. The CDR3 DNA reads TGCAGCGTTGAGGGGGCCGGGGAGCTGTTTTTT.

CDR3 nucleotide sequence: TGTGCCAGCAGCCCACAGGGTAAAGAGACCCAGTACTTC. The encoded protein is CASSPQGKETQYF. This chain links TRBV7-9 with TRBJ2-5; TRBD1 is a possible D gene (6 bases). This CDR3 comprises 13 residues. Germline values: CDR1 SEHNR, CDR2 FQNEAQ (reference sequence). Trimming stripped 5 bases from V and 3 bases from J, with 10 bases between.

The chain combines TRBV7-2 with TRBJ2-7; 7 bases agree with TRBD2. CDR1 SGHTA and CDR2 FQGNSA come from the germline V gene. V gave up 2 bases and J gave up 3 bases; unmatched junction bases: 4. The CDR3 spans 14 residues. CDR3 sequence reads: CASSLSSGVYEQYF. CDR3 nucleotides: TGTGCCAGCAGCTTAAGCAGCGGGGTCTACGAGCAGTACTTC.

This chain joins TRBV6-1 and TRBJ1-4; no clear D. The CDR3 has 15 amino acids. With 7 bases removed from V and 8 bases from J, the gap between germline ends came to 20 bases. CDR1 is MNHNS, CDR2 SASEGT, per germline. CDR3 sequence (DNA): TGTGCCAGCACCATGGACCGGTCGGAGGTGGAAAAACTGTTTTTT. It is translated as CASTMDRSEVEKLFF.

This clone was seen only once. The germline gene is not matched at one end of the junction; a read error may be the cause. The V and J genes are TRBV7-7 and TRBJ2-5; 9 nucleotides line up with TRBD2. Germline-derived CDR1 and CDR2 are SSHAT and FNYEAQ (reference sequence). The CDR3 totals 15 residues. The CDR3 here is CASSLVASGKETQYF. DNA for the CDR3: TGTGCTAGCAGCTTAGTCGCTAGCGGGAAAGAGACCCAGTACTTC.

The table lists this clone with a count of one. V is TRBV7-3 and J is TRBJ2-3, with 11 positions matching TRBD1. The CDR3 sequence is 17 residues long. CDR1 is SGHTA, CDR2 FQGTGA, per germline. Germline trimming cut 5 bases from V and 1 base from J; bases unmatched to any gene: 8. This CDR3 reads CASSPGTGGTRTDTQYF. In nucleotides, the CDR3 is TGTGCCAGCAGCCCCGGGACAGGGGGGACCCGCACAGATACGCAGTATTTT. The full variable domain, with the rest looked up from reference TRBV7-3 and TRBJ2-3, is GAGVSQTPSNKVTEKGKYVELRCDPISGHTALYWYRQSLGQGPEFLIYFQGTGAADDSGLPNDRFFAVRPEGSVSTLKIQRTERGDSAVYLCASSPGTGGTRTDTQYFGPGTRLTVL.

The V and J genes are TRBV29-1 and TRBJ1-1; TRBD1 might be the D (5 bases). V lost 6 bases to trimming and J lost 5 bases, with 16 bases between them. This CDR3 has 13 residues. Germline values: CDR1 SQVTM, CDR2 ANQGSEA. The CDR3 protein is CSVRGVLGTEAFF. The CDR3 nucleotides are TGCAGCGTCCGAGGGGTGCTTGGAACTGAAGCTTTCTTT.

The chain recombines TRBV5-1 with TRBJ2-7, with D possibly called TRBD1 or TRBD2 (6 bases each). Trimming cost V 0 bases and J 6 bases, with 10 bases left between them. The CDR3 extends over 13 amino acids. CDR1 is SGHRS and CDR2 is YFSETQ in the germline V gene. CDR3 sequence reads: CASSLARGGEQYF. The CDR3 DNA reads TGCGCCAGCAGCTTGGCCAGGGGAGGCGAGCAGTACTTC.

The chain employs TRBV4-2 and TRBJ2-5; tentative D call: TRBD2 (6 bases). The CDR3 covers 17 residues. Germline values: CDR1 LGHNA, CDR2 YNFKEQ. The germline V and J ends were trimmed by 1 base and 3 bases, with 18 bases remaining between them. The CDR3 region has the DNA TGTGCCAGCAGCCAAGCCCAAGCGGGCGGGGCCGAAGAGACCCAGTACTTC. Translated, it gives CASSQAQAGGAEETQYF.

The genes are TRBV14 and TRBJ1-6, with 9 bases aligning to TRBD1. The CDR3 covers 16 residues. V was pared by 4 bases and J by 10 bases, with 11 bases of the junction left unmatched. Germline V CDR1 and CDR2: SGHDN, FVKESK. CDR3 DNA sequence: TGTGCCAGCAGCCCCACCGGGACAGGGAACTACTCACCCCTCCACTTT. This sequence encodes CASSPTGTGNYSPLHF.

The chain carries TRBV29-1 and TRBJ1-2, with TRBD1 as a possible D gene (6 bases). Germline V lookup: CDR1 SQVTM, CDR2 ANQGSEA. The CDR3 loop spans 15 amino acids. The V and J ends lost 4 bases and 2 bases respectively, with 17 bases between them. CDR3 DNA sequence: TGCAGCGTTGCTGGGGGGGGCTTTATAAACTATGGCTACACCTTC. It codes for CSVAGGGFINYGYTF.